This T cell receptor beta chain was profiled in a study of blood T cell repertoires in COVID-19. Study summary: From T cells, B-cell-depleted T cells, or PBMCs came the material, which was cDNA or gDNA.

Clones were sequenced by immunoSEQ multiplex PCR, and TCRdb holds only the in-frame ones, with some missing. Of a few hundred thousand clones listed, approximately 80% are singletons. The CDR3 is made up of 18 amino acids. V gave up 4 bases and J gave up 2 bases, with 21 bases separating them. Germline V gene data show CDR1 as SGHVS and CDR2 as FQNEAQ. The gene calls are TRBV7-8 and TRBJ1-5, with D maybe TRBD1 (5 bases). The specimen was peripheral blood. This sequence was found in a young woman with acute or convalescent COVID-19. This chain's CDR3 is CASSSVLTVPRGNQPQHF. The CDR3 DNA is TGTGCCAGCAGCTCAGTATTGACAGTCCCCCGGGGCAATCAGCCCCAGCATTTT.